The next 26 T cell receptor beta chains were all read from a single sample in a study of blood T cell repertoires in COVID-19. The table came from immunoSEQ multiplex PCR; TCRdb's copy has only in-frame clones and leaves some out. The sample contains about 220,000 clones, less than 90% of which appear only once. Input material: peripheral blood. The receptor source for this set is a woman aged 60-75 years who had recovered from COVID-19.

This clone was observed a few times. The chain couples TRBV4-2 to TRBJ2-1; 9 bases line up with TRBD2. Trimming at V came to 0 bases and at J to 1 base, leaving 4 bases not matched to a gene. Germline lookup yields CDR1 LGHNA and CDR2 YNFKEQ. This CDR3 spans 17 amino acids. The CDR3 reads CASSQDRAGGSYNEQFF. Here the CDR3 DNA reads TGTGCCAGCAGCCAAGACCGGGCGGGGGGGTCCTACAATGAGCAGTTCTTC.

A single count supports this clone. The chain has TRBV5-6 and TRBJ1-6, with a possible D match to TRBD1 (5 bases). V lost 4 bases and J 2 bases, leaving 16 bases between the germline ends. This CDR3 has 17 residues. The V gene's germline CDR1 is SGHDT and CDR2 YYEEEE. The CDR3, as DNA: TGTGCCAGCAGCCCAAACAGGTTTAGTACCTATAATTCACCCCTCCACTTT. It encodes CASSPNRFSTYNSPLHF.

This chain joins TRBV1 and TRBJ1-2. TRBV1 is classified as a pseudogene. The CDR3 contains 18 residues. CDR3 in amino acids: CTSSQDQVLGRRNYGYTF. Written as DNA, the CDR3 is TGCACCAGCAGCCAAGATCAGGTCCTGGGGAGGAGAAACTATGGCTACACCTTC.

V usage is TRBV7-2 and J usage is TRBJ1-1; D gene uncertain. CDR1 SGHTA and CDR2 FQGNSA come from the germline V gene. The CDR3 totals 15 residues. V was cut by 2 bases and J by 1 base, with 11 bases left in between. CDR3 DNA: TGTGCCAGCAGCTTACAAGGACTGGGGAACACTGAAGCTTTCTTT. Protein: CASSLQGLGNTEAFF.

The V call is TRBV29-1, the J call TRBJ2-1, with D uncertain. Germline V lookup: CDR1 SQVTM, CDR2 ANQGSEA. V lost 7 bases, J lost 4 bases, and 5 bases lay in between. The CDR3 totals 10 residues. CDR3 in DNA: TGCAGCGCTATATACAATGAGCAGTTCTTC. This translates into CSAIYNEQFF.

V is TRBV2 and J is TRBJ2-3, with TRBD2 matching 11 bases. V was pared by 8 bases and J by 2 bases, with 15 bases of the junction left unmatched. Germline CDR1 SNHLY, CDR2 FYNNEI. This CDR3 spans 18 amino acids. The CDR3 nucleotides read TGTGCCAGCGGTAGCGGGCTAGCGGGGGGACCACCCACAGATACGCAGTATTTT. This gives the protein CASGSGLAGGPPTDTQYF.

This chain links TRBV5-1 with TRBJ1-3; the D is unclear. Germline V gene lookup returns CDR1 SGHRS and CDR2 YFSETQ. Trimming cost V 4 bases and J 2 bases, with 16 bases left between them. The CDR3 covers 16 residues. In nucleotides, the CDR3 is TGCGCCAGCAGCCTGGAGGGAGGATCCCCTGGAAACACCATATATTTT. Translating gives CASSLEGGSPGNTIYF.

The chain is built from TRBV4-1 and TRBJ1-1, with D possibly being TRBD1 (5 bases). V was clipped by 2 bases and J by 9 bases, with 13 bases between them. Germline lookup yields CDR1 MGHRA and CDR2 YSYEKL. The CDR3 contains 13 residues. For the CDR3, the DNA is TGCGCCAGCAGCCAATATATGGGGACTCAAGCTTTCTTT. This translates into CASSQYMGTQAFF.

This clone is a singleton in its sample. The chain has TRBV19 and TRBJ2-3, with D tentatively TRBD2 (6 bases). Germline lookup yields CDR1 LNHDA and CDR2 SQIVND (reference sequence). This CDR3 has 16 residues. Trimming took 6 bases from V and 3 from J, leaving 19 bases between them. CDR3 amino acids: CASSDPSLALTDTQYF. The CDR3 DNA sequence: TGTGCCAGTAGCGACCCTTCCCTAGCGTTGACAGATACGCAGTATTTT.

V gene TRBV19 combines with J gene TRBJ2-5, with 10 bases aligning to TRBD1. The germline CDR1 and CDR2 sequences are LNHDA and SQIVND (reference sequence). V was clipped by 6 bases and J by 2 bases; unmatched bases: 15. This CDR3 spans 18 amino acids. CDR3 amino acids: CASSGFRDRGLRQETQYF. As DNA, the CDR3 is TGTGCCAGTAGCGGGTTTAGGGACAGGGGCCTCAGGCAAGAGACCCAGTACTTC.

The gene calls are TRBV11-2 and TRBJ2-2, with 8 bases identical to TRBD2. Germline V gene sequence: CDR1 SGHAT, CDR2 FQNNGV. This CDR3 is 18 amino acids long. Trimming took 2 bases from V and 8 from J; bases not matched to a gene: 16. DNA of the CDR3: TGTGCCAGCAGCTTAACGGGATGGCGGGGGGCCGCAAATGGGGAGCTGTTTTTT. Its translation is CASSLTGWRGAANGELFF.

The V call is TRBV7-2, the J call TRBJ1-3, with D possibly being TRBD1 (5 bases). The germline V gene encodes CDR1 SGHTA and CDR2 FQGNSA. The CDR3 covers 18 residues. V lost 0 bases and J lost 0, with 15 bases in between. The CDR3 nucleotides are TGTGCCAGCAGCTTAGCGTTGGGAGGGGCCTTCTCTGGAAACACCATATATTTT. Amino acids: CASSLALGGAFSGNTIYF.

The CDR3, as DNA: TGCGCCAGCAGCTTGGCCGGGACAGACACCTACGAGCAGTACTTC. This sequence encodes CASSLAGTDTYEQYF. V gene TRBV5-1 combines with J gene TRBJ2-7; 7 bases are a match to TRBD1. J lost 2 bases, V lost 0 bases, and 5 bases had no gene match. In germline, CDR1 is SGHRS, CDR2 YFSETQ. This CDR3 is built from 15 residues.

The CDR3, as DNA: TGTGCCAGCAGTTGGGGGCGGGGGGGCACAGATACGCAGTATTTT. Translation gives CASSWGRGGTDTQYF. J is TRBJ2-3 and V is TRBV7-8; 8 bases are a match to TRBD2. This CDR3 comprises 15 residues. Germline V gives CDR1 SGHVS, CDR2 FQNEAQ. Unmatched junction bases numbered 6, after V lost 6 bases and J lost 1 base. Based on the CDR3 plus reference TRBV7-8 and TRBJ2-3, the full variable domain is GAGVSQSPRYKVAKRGQDVALRCDPISGHVSLFWYQQALGQGPEFLTYFQNEAQLDKSGLPSDRFFAERPEGSVSTLKIQRTQQEDSAVYLCASSWGRGGTDTQYFGPGTRLTVL.

This sequence joins TRBV12-5 and TRBJ2-1; D perhaps matches TRBD2 (5 bases). The CDR3 is 12 residues long. Germline-derived CDR1 and CDR2 are LGHNT and FRNRAP. V lost 0 bases, J lost 9 bases, and 6 bases lay in between. This chain's CDR3 is CASGLVGSEQFF. CDR3 sequence (DNA): TGTGCTAGTGGTTTGGTTGGGAGTGAGCAGTTCTTC. Based on the CDR3 plus reference TRBV12-5 and TRBJ2-1, the full variable domain is DARVTQTPRHKVTEMGQEVTMRCQPILGHNTVFWYRQTMMQGLELLAYFRNRAPLDDSGMPKDRFSAEMPDATLATLKIQPSEPRDSAVYFCASGLVGSEQFFGPGTRLTVL.

The chain joins TRBV21-1 to TRBJ1-2. TRBV21-1 is a pseudogene. The CDR3 consists of 15 residues. The DNA of the CDR3 is TGTGCCAGCAGCAAAGAAGGAGGGCCGCGTTATGGCTACACCTTC. Translating it yields CASSKEGGPRYGYTF.

The sample holds one count of this clone. The chain employs TRBV19 and TRBJ1-2, with D possibly matching TRBD1 (5 bases). Germline loops: CDR1 LNHDA, CDR2 SQIVND (reference sequence). The CDR3 is 12 residues long. Deletions cut 6 bases from V and 8 bases from J, with 13 bases between. CDR3 coding DNA: TGTGCCAGTAGCCAACAGGAGTGGGGCTACACCTTC. This encodes CASSQQEWGYTF.

The chain employs TRBV16 and TRBJ2-3; weak D call: TRBD2 (6 bases). Trimming removed 1 base at V and 7 bases at J, with 6 bases between. The CDR3 length is 12 residues. CDR1 and CDR2 from the germline V gene are KGHSY and FQNENV. CDR3 sequence (DNA): TGTGCCAGCAGCCAATGGGACTATACGCAGTATTTT. Translation: CASSQWDYTQYF.

This clone was seen many times. This sequence joins TRBV6-1 and TRBJ1-5, with 7 bases that match TRBD1. The ends lost 1 base at V and 4 bases at J; junction bases unmatched: 4. This CDR3 is 15 amino acids long. CDR1 and CDR2 (germline): MNHNS, SASEGT. CDR3 loop: CASSEEDRRNQPQHF. CDR3 bases: TGTGCCAGCAGTGAAGAGGACAGGAGAAATCAGCCCCAGCATTTT.

This chain links TRBV6-2 or TRBV6-3 with TRBJ2-7; D not resolved. This CDR3 spans 13 amino acids. Trimming shortened V by 6 bases and J by 6 bases, and 15 bases separated the two germline ends. Germline lookup yields CDR1 MNHEY and CDR2 SVGEGT. The CDR3 spells CASSHPLTGEQYF. The DNA for the CDR3 is TGTGCCAGCAGCCATCCACTTACGGGCGAGCAGTACTTC.

This clone was found once. The genes are TRBV2 and TRBJ2-3; 10 bases agree with TRBD2. This CDR3 has 17 residues. CDR1 and CDR2 (germline): SNHLY, FYNNEI. Trimming cost V 1 base and J 5 bases; bases outside gene matches: 9. This CDR3 is CASSEGPAGGQVDTQYF. The CDR3 DNA reads TGTGCCAGCAGTGAAGGGCCAGCGGGGGGGCAAGTAGATACGCAGTATTTT.

The chain links TRBV5-6 to TRBJ1-6, with D perhaps matching TRBD1 (6 bases). Germline V gives CDR1 SGHDT, CDR2 YYEEEE. The V end was cut by 2 bases, the J end by 7 bases, with 10 bases between. The CDR3 is made up of 14 amino acids. Written as DNA, the CDR3 is TGTGCCAGCAGCTTAGGGGGTCGGAATTCACCCCTCCACTTT. It encodes CASSLGGRNSPLHF.

The count of this clone is one. This chain joins TRBV7-2 and TRBJ2-1; 8 nucleotides align to TRBD2. The CDR3 is made up of 14 amino acids. Trimming cost V 3 bases and J 6 bases; bases outside gene matches: 4. Germline CDR1 reads SGHTA; CDR2 reads FQGNSA. The CDR3 is CASSLRTSLNEQFF. CDR3 in DNA: TGTGCCAGCAGCTTGAGGACTAGCCTCAATGAGCAGTTCTTC.

This chain uses TRBV11-2 with TRBJ1-2; D call uncertain. The germline CDR1 and CDR2 sequences are SGHAT and FQNNGV. With 4 bases removed from V and 8 bases from J, the gap between germline ends came to 17 bases. The CDR3 is 14 residues long. CDR3 sequence: CASSSVRGLIGYTF. The CDR3 DNA sequence: TGTGCCAGCAGCTCCGTGCGAGGACTAATCGGCTACACCTTC.

The chain has TRBV12-3 or TRBV12-4 and TRBJ1-5, with D unresolved. V was shortened by 8 bases and J by 10 bases, with 9 bases between the two germline ends. This CDR3 is built from 10 residues. This chain's CDR3 is CASLELPQHF. The CDR3 DNA follows: TGTGCCAGCCTCGAACTACCCCAGCATTTT.

A remark on this clone: An end of the junction does not agree with germline; a read error may underlie this. The V call is TRBV7-2, the J call TRBJ1-2, with 7 bases aligning to TRBD1. The CDR3 is 13 amino acids. The germline gives CDR1 SGHTA, CDR2 FQGNSA. The CDR3 spells CASSLEVGGKGDF. The CDR3 DNA is TGTGCCAGCAGCTTAGAAGTAGGGGGCAAGGGGGACTTC.